Each of the 8 T cell receptor beta chains below was sequenced from the same sample in a study of patients and donors after allogeneic stem cell transplantation. In TCRdb, the RT-PCR reads were re-called with MiXCR into one record per CDR3 protein. The sample holds under 200,000 distinct CDR3 sequences, 25% to 35% seen once. The specimen sequenced was blood, either unsorted or a sorted T cell fraction (not recorded which). These receptors all come from a human donor who was either an allogeneic HSCT recipient or a stem cell or donor lymphocyte infusion donor (not recorded which). It is not recorded whose cells these are; they may come from a transplant donor.

The chain uses TRBV7-9 and TRBJ2-7, with D possibly matching TRBD2 (6 bases). Germline V CDR1 and CDR2: SEHNR, FQNEAQ (reference sequence). The CDR3 covers 14 residues. V lost 0 bases to trimming and J lost 4 bases, with 10 bases between them. The CDR3 bases are TGTGCCAGCAGCTTAGCCTTCGGGAGATACGAGCAGTACTTC. Amino acid sequence: CASSLAFGRYEQYF.

This clonotype was observed a handful of times. J is TRBJ2-7 and V is TRBV10-3; D gene uncertain. Trimming removed 0 bases from V and 7 bases from J, with 7 bases in between. CDR3 size: 12 residues. Germline V gene sequence: CDR1 ENHRY, CDR2 SYGVKD. The CDR3 loop reads CAISESLREQYF. As DNA, the CDR3 is TGTGCCATCAGTGAGTCGTTGAGGGAGCAGTACTTC.

V and J are TRBV12-3 or TRBV12-4 and TRBJ1-1; possibly TRBD1 for D (5 bases). The V and J ends lost 1 base and 1 base respectively, with 10 bases between them. The CDR3 length is 15 residues. In DNA, the CDR3 is TGTGCCAGCAGTTTAGAGGGACCGTGGAACACTGAAGCTTTCTTT. This gives the protein CASSLEGPWNTEAFF.

The chain is built from TRBV29-1 and TRBJ2-7, with TRBD1 matching over 9 bases. The ends lost 3 bases at V and 5 bases at J; junction bases unmatched: 8. The CDR3 has 14 amino acids. Germline V gene sequence: CDR1 SQVTM, CDR2 ANQGSEA. The CDR3 DNA follows: TGCAGCGTTGATACAGGACAGGGGTTCAACGAGCAGTACTTC. It encodes CSVDTGQGFNEQYF.

The V and J genes are TRBV24-1 and TRBJ2-7; 9 bases fit TRBD1. Germline V gene sequence: CDR1 KGHDR, CDR2 SFDVKD. Trimming removed 5 bases from V and 1 base from J; junction bases left unmatched: 8. This CDR3 comprises 16 residues. The CDR3 DNA is TGTGCCACCAGTGCCTCCCCCGGGACAGGGTCCTACGAGCAGTACTTC. Translated, it gives CATSASPGTGSYEQYF.

This clonotype was counted between two and nine times. The V gene is TRBV4-1, the J gene TRBJ1-5; no clear D gene. V was trimmed by 0 bases and J by 9 bases, leaving 9 bases between them. The V gene's germline CDR1 is MGHRA and CDR2 YSYEKL. The CDR3 is made up of 13 amino acids. The CDR3 loop is CASSQDSLPPQHF. The CDR3 nucleotides read TGCGCCAGCAGCCAAGACAGTCTGCCGCCCCAGCATTTT.

J is TRBJ1-5 and V is TRBV20-1, with D hard to call. Looked up from germline, CDR1 is DFQATT and CDR2 is SNEGSKA (reference sequence). There are 14 residues in the CDR3. With 0 bases removed from V and 2 bases from J, the gap between germline ends came to 8 bases. CDR3 amino acids: CSARDRQGNQPQHF. In nucleotides, the CDR3 is TGCAGTGCTAGAGATCGGCAGGGCAATCAGCCCCAGCATTTT.

This clonotype has only a few counts. V gene TRBV12-3 or TRBV12-4 combines with J gene TRBJ1-3; D ambiguous. Trimming took 3 bases from V and 4 from J, leaving 10 bases between them. CDR3 length: 14 amino acids. DNA of the CDR3: TGTGCCAGCAGTTTTAAGGGATCCGGAAACACCATATATTTT. It is translated as CASSFKGSGNTIYF.